This TCR beta chain was observed in a study of T-cell memory formation after mild COVID-19. In TCRdb, the 5' RACE reads were re-called with MiXCR into one record per CDR3 protein. Of 300,000 to 400,000 distinct CDR3 sequences listed, around 28% are singletons. The V and J ends lost 5 bases and 6 bases, in that order; junction bases with no gene match: 7. CDR3 length: 13 amino acids. Germline assignment: CDR1 DFQATT and CDR2 SNEGSKA (reference sequence). In this sample, this clonotype turned up a few times. The sequence derives from an adult woman who had mild COVID-19 (a few samples of this study predate the infection). Cell type and time point are not known. Specimen: PBMCs or a T cell subset sorted from them (not recorded which). The chain recombines TRBV20-1 with TRBJ2-7; 10 bases line up with TRBD1. Here the CDR3 reads CSAPGQGIGEQYF. In DNA, the CDR3 is TGCAGTGCTCCGGGACAGGGGATAGGCGAGCAGTACTTC.